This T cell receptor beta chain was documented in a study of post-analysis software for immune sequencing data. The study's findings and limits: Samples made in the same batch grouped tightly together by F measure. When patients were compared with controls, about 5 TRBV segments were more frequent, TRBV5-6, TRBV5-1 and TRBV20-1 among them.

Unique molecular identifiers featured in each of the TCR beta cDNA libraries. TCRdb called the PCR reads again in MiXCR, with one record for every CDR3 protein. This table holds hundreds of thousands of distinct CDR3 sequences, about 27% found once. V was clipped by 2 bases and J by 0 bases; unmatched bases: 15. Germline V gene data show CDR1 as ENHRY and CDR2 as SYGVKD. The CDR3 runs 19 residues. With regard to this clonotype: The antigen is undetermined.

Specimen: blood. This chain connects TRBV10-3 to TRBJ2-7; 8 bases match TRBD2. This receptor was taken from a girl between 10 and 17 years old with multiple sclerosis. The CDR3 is CAISERPGASGWNSYEQYF. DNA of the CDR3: TGTGCCATCAGTGAGCGCCCCGGGGCTAGCGGGTGGAACTCCTACGAGCAGTACTTC.